Listed here are 9 T cell receptor beta chains from one sample, sequenced in a study of blood T cell repertoires in COVID-19. Sequencing was performed with immunoSEQ multiplex PCR; in TCRdb, only in-frame clones are kept and a portion is missing. The sample records 160,000 or so clones, 80% to 85% being singletons. Sequences were obtained from PBMCs or T cells enriched from blood (not recorded which). The source is a woman aged 50 to 60 who had recovered from COVID-19.

This sequence joins TRBV12-5 and TRBJ1-1, with D tentatively TRBD1 (6 bases). Trimming pared 3 bases from V and 4 bases from J, leaving 15 bases between. There are 15 residues in the CDR3. Germline-derived CDR1 and CDR2 are LGHNT and FRNRAP. The CDR3 here is CASGFSTGWTTEAFF. In DNA form, the CDR3 reads TGTGCTAGTGGTTTTTCCACAGGGTGGACCACTGAAGCTTTCTTT.

The rearrangement links TRBV2 to TRBJ1-5; 9 nucleotides line up with TRBD1. The CDR3 sequence is 15 residues long. Trimming took 5 bases from V and 0 from J; bases not matched to a gene: 2. Germline V CDR1 and CDR2: SNHLY, FYNNEI. The CDR3 nucleotides read TGTGCCAGCAGTATACAGGGGGCTAGCAATCAGCCCCAGCATTTT. It yields the protein CASSIQGASNQPQHF.

The chain joins TRBV24-1 to TRBJ1-4, with TRBD1 matching over 9 bases. The length of the CDR3 is 14 residues. CDR1 and CDR2 from the germline V gene are KGHDR and SFDVKD. The V and J ends lost 4 bases and 7 bases, in that order; junction bases with no gene match: 3. The CDR3 region is CATSETGGGEKLFF. CDR3 nucleotides: TGTGCCACCAGTGAAACAGGGGGCGGTGAAAAACTGTTTTTT.

J is TRBJ2-7 and V is TRBV15; 10 bases line up with TRBD1. V lost 0 bases, J lost 3 bases, and 11 bases stayed unmatched. CDR3 length equals 18 residues. In germline, CDR1 is LNHNV, CDR2 YYDKDF (reference sequence). The CDR3 protein is CATSREAGATGGVYEQYF. The CDR3 DNA follows: TGTGCCACCAGCAGAGAAGCCGGTGCGACAGGGGGCGTCTACGAGCAGTACTTC.

The chain couples TRBV6-2 or TRBV6-3 to TRBJ1-6, with D unresolved. The length of the CDR3 is 13 residues. The germline CDR1 and CDR2 sequences are MNHEY and SVGEGT. Trimming took off 2 bases at V and 8 bases at J, with 7 bases between the two ends. This chain's CDR3 is CASSYGGDSPLHF. The CDR3 nucleotides read TGTGCCAGCAGTTACGGCGGCGATTCACCCCTCCACTTT.

This rearrangement joins TRBV5-8 to TRBJ2-7; no clear D. Trimming cost V 4 bases and J 2 bases, with 13 bases left between them. Germline V CDR1 and CDR2: SGHTS, YDEGEE. CDR3 length: 14 amino acids. CDR3 nucleotides: TGTGCCAGCAGCCATATCTCCCAGACCTACGAGCAGTACTTC. This translates into CASSHISQTYEQYF.

This sequence joins TRBV7-2 and TRBJ2-2; 7 nucleotides match TRBD2. The germline V gene encodes CDR1 SGHTA and CDR2 FQGNSA. This CDR3 has 16 amino acids. Trimming removed 2 bases from V and 1 base from J; junction bases left unmatched: 4. CDR3 residues: CASSLKPGGNTGELFF. In DNA, the CDR3 is TGTGCCAGCAGCTTAAAGCCGGGGGGGAACACCGGGGAGCTGTTTTTT. Together with reference TRBV7-2 and TRBJ2-2, the CDR3 gives the full variable domain: GAGVSQSPSNKVTEKGKDVELRCDPISGHTALYWYRQSLGQGLEFLIYFQGNSAPDKSGLPSDRFSAERTGGSVSTLTIQRTQQEDSAVYLCASSLKPGGNTGELFFGEGSRLTVL.

CDR3 in amino acids: CASSTRNYNEQFF. The CDR3 nucleotides are TGTGCCAGCAGCACTCGAAACTACAATGAGCAGTTCTTC. V gene TRBV7-3 combines with J gene TRBJ2-1; D remains ambiguous. Looked up from germline, CDR1 is SGHTA and CDR2 is FQGTGA. V gave up 5 bases and J gave up 3 bases, with 8 bases separating them. The CDR3 runs to 13 residues.

This clone appeared a few times. This sequence joins TRBV28 and TRBJ2-2; D might be TRBD2 (5 bases). Deletions cut 8 bases from V and 4 bases from J, with 20 bases between. The CDR3 has 16 amino acids. From germline, CDR1 is MDHEN and CDR2 SYDVKM. The CDR3 here is CASRGNKGGTTGELFF. The CDR3 bases are TGTGCCAGCCGAGGTAACAAAGGAGGCACCACCGGGGAGCTGTTTTTT. Using reference TRBV28 and TRBJ2-2 for the parts outside the CDR3, the full variable domain is DVKVTQSSRYLVKRTGEKVFLECVQDMDHENMFWYRQDPGLGLRLIYFSYDVKMKEKGDIPEGYSVSREKKERFSLILESASTNQTSMYLCASRGNKGGTTGELFFGEGSRLTVL.